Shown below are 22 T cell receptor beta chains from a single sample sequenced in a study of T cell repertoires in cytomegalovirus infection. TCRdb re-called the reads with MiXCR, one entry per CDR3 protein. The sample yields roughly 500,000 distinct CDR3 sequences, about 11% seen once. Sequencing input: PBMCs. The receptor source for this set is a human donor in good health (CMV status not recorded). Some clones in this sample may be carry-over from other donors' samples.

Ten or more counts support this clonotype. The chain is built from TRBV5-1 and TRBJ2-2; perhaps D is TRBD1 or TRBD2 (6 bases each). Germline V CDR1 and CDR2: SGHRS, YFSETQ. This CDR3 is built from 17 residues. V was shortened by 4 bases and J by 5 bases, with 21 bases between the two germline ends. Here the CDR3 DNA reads TGCGCCAGCAGCCACGCCCCCCGGGGGCGCCGGACCGGGGAGCTGTTTTTT. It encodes CASSHAPRGRRTGELFF.

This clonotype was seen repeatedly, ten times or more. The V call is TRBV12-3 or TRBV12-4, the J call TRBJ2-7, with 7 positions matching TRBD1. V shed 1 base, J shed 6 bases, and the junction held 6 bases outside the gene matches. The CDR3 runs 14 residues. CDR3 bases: TGTGCCAGCAGTTTAGGACAGGGTCGCGGCGAGCAGTACTTC. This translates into CASSLGQGRGEQYF.

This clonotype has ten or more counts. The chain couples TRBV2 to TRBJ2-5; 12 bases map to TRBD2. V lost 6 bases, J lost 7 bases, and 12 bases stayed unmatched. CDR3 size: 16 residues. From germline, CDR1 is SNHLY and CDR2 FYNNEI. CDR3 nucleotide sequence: TGTGCCAGCAGGGACCGACTAGCGGGAGTGGGTCGGACCCAGTACTTC. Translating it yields CASRDRLAGVGRTQYF.

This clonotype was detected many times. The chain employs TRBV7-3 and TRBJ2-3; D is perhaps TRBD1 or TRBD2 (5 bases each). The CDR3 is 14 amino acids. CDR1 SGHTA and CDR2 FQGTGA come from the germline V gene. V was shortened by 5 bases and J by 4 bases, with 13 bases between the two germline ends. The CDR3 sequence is CASSLLGAADTQYF. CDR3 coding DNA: TGTGCCAGCAGCCTCCTCGGGGCCGCAGATACGCAGTATTTT. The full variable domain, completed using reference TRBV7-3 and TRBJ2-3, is GAGVSQTPSNKVTEKGKYVELRCDPISGHTALYWYRQSLGQGPEFLIYFQGTGAADDSGLPNDRFFAVRPEGSVSTLKIQRTERGDSAVYLCASSLLGAADTQYFGPGTRLTVL.

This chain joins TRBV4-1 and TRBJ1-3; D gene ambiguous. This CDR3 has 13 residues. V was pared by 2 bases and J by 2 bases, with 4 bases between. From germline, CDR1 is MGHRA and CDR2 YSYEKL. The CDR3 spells CASSQKPGNTIYF. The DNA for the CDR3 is TGCGCCAGCAGCCAAAAACCTGGAAACACCATATATTTT.

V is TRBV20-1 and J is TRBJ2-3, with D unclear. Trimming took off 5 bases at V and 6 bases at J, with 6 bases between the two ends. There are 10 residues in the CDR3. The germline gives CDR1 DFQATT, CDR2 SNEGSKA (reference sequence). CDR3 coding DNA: TGCAGTGCTCGGATGGATACGCAGTATTTT. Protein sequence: CSARMDTQYF.

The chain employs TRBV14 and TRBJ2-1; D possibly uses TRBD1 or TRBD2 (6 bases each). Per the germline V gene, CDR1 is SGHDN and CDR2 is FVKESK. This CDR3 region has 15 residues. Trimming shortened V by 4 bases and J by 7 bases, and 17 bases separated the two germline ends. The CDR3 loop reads CASSPRGQLRNEQFF. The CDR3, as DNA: TGTGCCAGCAGCCCCCGGGGGCAGCTTCGGAATGAGCAGTTCTTC.

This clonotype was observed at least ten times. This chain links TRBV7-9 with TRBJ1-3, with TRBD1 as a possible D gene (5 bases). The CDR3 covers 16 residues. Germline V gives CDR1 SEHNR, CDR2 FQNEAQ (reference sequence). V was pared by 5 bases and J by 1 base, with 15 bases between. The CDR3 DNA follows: TGTGCCAGCAGCCCGGGACGGAGCCTTTCTGGAAACACCATATATTTT. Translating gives CASSPGRSLSGNTIYF.

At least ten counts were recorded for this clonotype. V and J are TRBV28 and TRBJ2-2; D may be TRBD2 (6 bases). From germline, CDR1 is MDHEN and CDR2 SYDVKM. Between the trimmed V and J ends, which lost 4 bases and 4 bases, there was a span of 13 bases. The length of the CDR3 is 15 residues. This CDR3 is CASSYSGRPTGELFF. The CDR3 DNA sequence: TGTGCCAGCAGTTACAGCGGGCGGCCCACCGGGGAGCTGTTTTTT.

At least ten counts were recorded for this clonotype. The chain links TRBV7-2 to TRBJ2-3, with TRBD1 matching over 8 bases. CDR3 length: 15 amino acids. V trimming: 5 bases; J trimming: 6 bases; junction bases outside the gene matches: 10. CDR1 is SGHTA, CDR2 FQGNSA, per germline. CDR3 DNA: TGTGCCAGCAGCCCCTCAGGGGGCGCGGCCGATACGCAGTATTTT. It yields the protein CASSPSGGAADTQYF.

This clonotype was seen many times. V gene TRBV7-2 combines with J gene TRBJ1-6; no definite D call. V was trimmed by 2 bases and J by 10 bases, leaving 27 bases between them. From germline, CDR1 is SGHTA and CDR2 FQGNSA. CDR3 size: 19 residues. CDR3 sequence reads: CASSLLDGSADLQNSPLHF. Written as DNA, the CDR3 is TGTGCCAGCAGCTTATTAGATGGCTCAGCCGATTTGCAAAACTCACCCCTCCACTTT.

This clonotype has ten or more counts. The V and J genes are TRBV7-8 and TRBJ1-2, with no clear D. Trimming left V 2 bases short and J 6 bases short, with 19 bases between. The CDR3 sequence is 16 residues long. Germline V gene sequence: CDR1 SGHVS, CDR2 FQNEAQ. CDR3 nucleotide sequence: TGTGCCAGCAGCTTACGTCAGGTTGAACCTCAGGATGGCTACACCTTC. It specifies CASSLRQVEPQDGYTF.

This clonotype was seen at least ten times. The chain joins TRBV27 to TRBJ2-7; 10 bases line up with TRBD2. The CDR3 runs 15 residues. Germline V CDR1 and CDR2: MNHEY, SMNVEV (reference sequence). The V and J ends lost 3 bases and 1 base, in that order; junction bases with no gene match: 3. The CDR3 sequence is CASSLQTSGSYEQYF. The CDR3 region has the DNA TGTGCCAGCAGTTTGCAGACTAGCGGGTCCTACGAGCAGTACTTC.

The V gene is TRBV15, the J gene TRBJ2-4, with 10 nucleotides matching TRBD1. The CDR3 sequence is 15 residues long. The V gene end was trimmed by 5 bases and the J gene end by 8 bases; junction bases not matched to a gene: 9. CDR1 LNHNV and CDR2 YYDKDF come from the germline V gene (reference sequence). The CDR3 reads CATSPRTGGKDIQYF. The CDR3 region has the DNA TGTGCCACCAGCCCTAGGACAGGGGGAAAGGACATTCAGTACTTC.

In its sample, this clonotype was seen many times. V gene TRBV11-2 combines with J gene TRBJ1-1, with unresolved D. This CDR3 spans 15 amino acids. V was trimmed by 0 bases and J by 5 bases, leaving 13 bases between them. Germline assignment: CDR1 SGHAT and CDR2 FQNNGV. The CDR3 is CASSLDQGSGTEAFF. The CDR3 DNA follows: TGTGCCAGCAGCTTAGATCAAGGGTCGGGTACTGAAGCTTTCTTT.

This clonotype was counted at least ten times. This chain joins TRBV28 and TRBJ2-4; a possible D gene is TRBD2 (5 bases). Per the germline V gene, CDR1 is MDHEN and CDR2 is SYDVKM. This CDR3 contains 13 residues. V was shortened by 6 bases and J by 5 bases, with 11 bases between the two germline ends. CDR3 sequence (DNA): TGTGCCAGCAGACGTACTAGGGAAAACATTCAGTACTTC. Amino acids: CASRRTRENIQYF.

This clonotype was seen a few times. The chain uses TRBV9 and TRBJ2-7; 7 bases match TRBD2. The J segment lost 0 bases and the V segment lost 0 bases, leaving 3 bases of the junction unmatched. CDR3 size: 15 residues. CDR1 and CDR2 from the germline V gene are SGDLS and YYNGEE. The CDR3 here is CASSVAWDYSYEQYF. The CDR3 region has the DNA TGTGCCAGCAGCGTAGCCTGGGACTACTCCTACGAGCAGTACTTC.

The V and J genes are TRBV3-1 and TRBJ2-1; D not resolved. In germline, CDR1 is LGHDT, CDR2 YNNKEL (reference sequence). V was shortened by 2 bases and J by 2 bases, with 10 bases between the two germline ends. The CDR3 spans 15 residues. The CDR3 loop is CASSQSSTPYNEQFF. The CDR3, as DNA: TGTGCCAGCAGCCAATCGTCGACACCCTACAATGAGCAGTTCTTC.

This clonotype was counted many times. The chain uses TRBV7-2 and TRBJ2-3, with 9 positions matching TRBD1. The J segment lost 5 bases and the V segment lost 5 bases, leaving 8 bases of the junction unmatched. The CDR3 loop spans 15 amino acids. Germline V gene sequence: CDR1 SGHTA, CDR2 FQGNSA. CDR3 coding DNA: TGTGCCAGCAGCCCTAGGGGACAGGGAGGAGATACGCAGTATTTT. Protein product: CASSPRGQGGDTQYF.

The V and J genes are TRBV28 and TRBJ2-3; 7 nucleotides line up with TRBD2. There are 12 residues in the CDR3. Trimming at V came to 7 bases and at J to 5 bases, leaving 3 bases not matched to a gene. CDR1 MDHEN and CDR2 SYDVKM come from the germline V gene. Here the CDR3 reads CASTRELDTQYF. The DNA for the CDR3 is TGTGCCAGCACGCGGGAGCTAGATACGCAGTATTTT.

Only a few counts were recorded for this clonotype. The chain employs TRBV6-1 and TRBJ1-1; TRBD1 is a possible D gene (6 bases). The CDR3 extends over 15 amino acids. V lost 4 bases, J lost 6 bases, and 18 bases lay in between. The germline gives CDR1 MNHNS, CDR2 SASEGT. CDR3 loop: CASSGRQDHGAEAFF. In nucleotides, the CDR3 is TGTGCCAGCAGTGGCCGACAGGACCATGGCGCTGAAGCTTTCTTT.

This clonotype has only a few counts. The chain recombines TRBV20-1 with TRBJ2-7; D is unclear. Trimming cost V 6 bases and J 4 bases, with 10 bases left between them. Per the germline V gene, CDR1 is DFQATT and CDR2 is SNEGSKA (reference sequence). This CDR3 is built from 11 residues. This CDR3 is CSARLRYEQYF. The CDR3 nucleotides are TGCAGTGCCCGATTACGGTACGAGCAGTACTTC.